In this sample, the clone carrying this TCR beta chain turned up many times. Its specificity is not known. Per the germline V gene, CDR1 is MNHEY and CDR2 is SMNVEV (reference sequence). The CDR3 is made up of 12 amino acids. Trimming removed 6 bases at V and 1 base at J, with 3 bases between. The data derive from a study of molecular identifiers for immune sequencing clone quantification. Study in general: For replicates, RNA isolated from 20,000 or 100,000 naive CD8 cells was divided into five portions, of which four were sequenced. Points from the study as a whole: Jurkat TCR RNA from one cell was spiked into fewer than 1.2 million naive cells, and it was reportedly detectable there. Highly expanded clone sizes could be underestimated by identical TCR molecules that share a barcode.

CD8+CD4-CCR7+CD45RA+ sorting gave the naive CD8 T cells. TCRdb redid the calling of the PCR reads with MiXCR, one entry per CDR3 protein. In the table there are 62,000 or so distinct CDR3 sequences, 15% to 20% of which are singletons. The TCR originated in a human donor in good health. Some libraries in this study had Jurkat cell RNA spiked in. V is TRBV27 and J is TRBJ2-2; D is unclear. The sequencing sample was made of naive CD8+ T cells from blood, with Jurkat cell RNA spiked in. Subset defined: FACS-sorted CD8+CD4-CCR7+CD45RA+ naive T cells. Here the CDR3 reads CASSWNTGELFF. DNA of the CDR3: TGTGCCAGCAGCTGGAACACCGGGGAGCTGTTTTTT.